The 2 T cell receptor beta chains below come from one sample, sequenced in a study of CD8+ T cells in alopecia areata. RNA was extracted and reverse transcribed into cDNA as the sequencing template. Clones were read by immunoSEQ multiplex PCR, and TCRdb kept only the in-frame ones, dropping some. The sample carries several thousand clones, around two thirds recorded once. This sample's treatment: oral pan-JAK inhibitor, 5-10 mg twice daily. Samples from alopecia areata patients were lesional scalp punch biopsies and peripheral blood. This sample comprised skin, obtained at roughly week 30, from a patient treated with tofacitinib. These TCRs come from a human donor with alopecia areata.

The chain is built from TRBV29-1 and TRBJ1-5, with 10 bases matching TRBD1. Unmatched junction bases numbered 4, after V lost 7 bases and J lost 1 base. The CDR3 contains 14 residues. The germline V gene has CDR1 SQVTM and CDR2 ANQGSEA. CDR3 sequence: CSAGTGESNQPQHF. Written as DNA, the CDR3 is TGCAGCGCAGGGACAGGGGAGAGCAATCAGCCCCAGCATTTT.

V usage is TRBV5-4 and J usage is TRBJ2-3; 14 positions match TRBD2. The V gene end was trimmed by 7 bases and the J gene end by 2 bases; junction bases not matched to a gene: 12. This CDR3 comprises 18 residues. Germline V gives CDR1 SGHNT, CDR2 YYREEE (reference sequence). The CDR3 is CASSGTSGGRGPTDTQYF. DNA of the CDR3: TGTGCCAGCTCGGGGACTAGCGGGGGTCGAGGGCCCACAGATACGCAGTATTTT.